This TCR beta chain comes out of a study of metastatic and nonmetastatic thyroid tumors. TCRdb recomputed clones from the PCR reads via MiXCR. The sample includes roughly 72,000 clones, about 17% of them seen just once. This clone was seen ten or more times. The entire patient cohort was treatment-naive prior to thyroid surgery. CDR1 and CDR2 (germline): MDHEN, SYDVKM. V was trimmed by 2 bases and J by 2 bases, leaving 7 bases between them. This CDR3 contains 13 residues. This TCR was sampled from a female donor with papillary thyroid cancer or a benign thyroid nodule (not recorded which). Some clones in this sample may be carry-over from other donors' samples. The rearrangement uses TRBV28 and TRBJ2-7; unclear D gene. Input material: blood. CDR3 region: CASSLGPTYEQYF. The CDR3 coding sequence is TGTGCCAGCAGTTTAGGGCCGACCTACGAGCAGTACTTC.